A single T cell receptor beta chain is shown here with its context. The CDR3 covers 16 residues. CDR1 is SGHVS, CDR2 FNYEAQ, per germline. The data stem from a study of CD8+CD57+ T cells in acquired aplastic anemia. The template for TCR beta VDJ and CDR3 sequence profiling was genomic DNA. One entry per CDR3 protein, called by TCRdb with MiXCR from the reads. The data contain hundreds of thousands of distinct CDR3 sequences, 65% to 80% of them singletons. The receptor's source is a human donor in good health, serving as a control. Sequencing was carried out using sorted CD4+, CD8+, or CD8+CD57+ T cells (not recorded which) from PBMCs. This rearrangement joins TRBV7-6 to TRBJ2-7; 7 bases map to TRBD1. The chain's CDR3 is CASSFREDRELLRAVV. DNA of the CDR3: TGTGCCAGCAGCTTTAGGGAAGACAGGGAGCTCCTACGAGCAGTTGTA.